These 8 T cell receptor beta chains originate from one sample sequenced in a study of naive and memory T cell subsets (dated 2017 in TCRdb). The method was UMI-ligation and nested PCR. This sample was sequenced with an Illumina MiSeq. The beta constant-region primer was an equimolar mix of two oligonucleotides covering both TRBC1 and TRBC2. The raw public reads went through TCRdb reprocessing: fastp at Q25, MiXCR clone calling, in-frame beta chains kept. Rows with one shared CDR3 protein collapse into an entry with the most common genes and DNA. This sample is represented by under 100,000 distinct CDR3 sequences; approximately 6.5% of them were singletons. The ten top clones hold 1.5% to 2% of the sample. Material: central memory CD4+ T cells from blood. What the cell subset or site label conveys for this sample: central memory, CD45RA- CD27+. The origin of the receptors is a human donor in good health.

This clonotype was observed at least ten times. The V call is TRBV14, the J call TRBJ2-1; 10 nucleotides match TRBD2. The CDR3 is 17 residues long. After removal of 0 bases from V and 4 bases from J, the junction contained 6 bases not matched to a gene. Germline V gives CDR1 SGHDN, CDR2 FVKESK. In nucleotides, the CDR3 is TGTGCCAGCAGCCAAGATCGATCTAGCGGGAGTTACAATGAGCAGTTCTTC. Translated, it gives CASSQDRSSGSYNEQFF.

The chain links TRBV7-8 to TRBJ1-5; D may be TRBD1 (6 bases). Germline-derived CDR1 and CDR2 are SGHVS and FQNEAQ. V lost 3 bases to trimming and J lost 4 bases, with 10 bases between them. The CDR3 sequence is 14 residues long. The CDR3 sequence is CASSFGGLNQPQHF. In DNA, the CDR3 is TGTGCCAGCAGCTTCGGGGGGCTTAATCAGCCCCAGCATTTT.

The chain joins TRBV6-1 to TRBJ2-1; D unresolved. Germline lookup yields CDR1 MNHNS and CDR2 SASEGT. This CDR3 comprises 15 residues. V was cut by 4 bases and J by 2 bases, with 12 bases left in between. The CDR3, as DNA: TGTGCCAGCAGTGTAAGGCAGGCCACCTACAATGAGCAGTTCTTC. It translates to CASSVRQATYNEQFF.

This clonotype was observed many times. The chain joins TRBV20-1 to TRBJ1-4; 8 bases are shared with TRBD1. The junction had 6 bases not matched to a gene; V was cut back by 8 bases and J by 7 bases. This CDR3 spans 12 amino acids. Germline V CDR1 and CDR2: DFQATT, SNEGSKA (reference sequence). The CDR3 nucleotides read TGCAGTTGGACAGGGTCAGGTGAAAAACTGTTTTTT. It encodes CSWTGSGEKLFF.

The chain is built from TRBV12-3 or TRBV12-4 and TRBJ2-5; TRBD2 agrees at 12 bases. V lost 2 bases to trimming and J lost 4 bases; unmatched junction nucleotides: 11. The CDR3 consists of 18 residues. The CDR3 reads CASSLRASGRAGRETQYF. CDR3 bases: TGTGCCAGCAGTTTACGGGCTAGCGGGAGGGCCGGGAGAGAGACCCAGTACTTC.

The chain joins TRBV20-1 to TRBJ2-7, with D tentatively TRBD1 (6 bases). Germline CDR1 and CDR2: DFQATT and SNEGSKA (reference sequence). The CDR3 consists of 14 residues. The V end lost 6 bases, the J end lost 1 base, and 16 bases lay between the germline ends. The CDR3 is CSARVRTVSYEQYF. The CDR3 DNA reads TGCAGTGCCAGGGTGAGGACAGTTTCCTACGAGCAGTACTTC.

In this sample, this clonotype turned up many times. V is TRBV7-9 and J is TRBJ1-1; D remains unclear. The CDR3 is 11 residues long. V lost 6 bases and J lost 7, with 9 bases in between. The germline V gene encodes CDR1 SEHNR and CDR2 FQNEAQ (reference sequence). CDR3 DNA: TGTGCCAGCAGAAGGGAACTTGAAGCTTTCTTT. This gives the protein CASRRELEAFF.

This clonotype was seen many times. The CDR3 protein is CASSQGVGDEQFF. The CDR3 region has the DNA TGTGCCAGCAGCCAAGGGGTAGGGGATGAGCAGTTCTTC. This chain connects TRBV4-2 to TRBJ2-1; a possible D gene is TRBD1 (5 bases). Germline V gives CDR1 LGHNA, CDR2 YNFKEQ. V was pared by 1 base and J by 8 bases, with 9 bases between. The CDR3 has 13 residues.